This T cell receptor (beta chain) was identified during a study of T cell responses to AZD1222 COVID-19 vaccine. V was cut by 3 bases and J by 8 bases, with 16 bases left in between. The CDR3 length is 14 residues. The germline CDR1 and CDR2 sequences are KGHSH and LQKENI. About this clone itself: Its antigen remains unknown.

Study results and limitations: Vaccine-associated CD4 TCRs ranged over spike, dominating at 160-218 and 743-854.

Libraries were prepared by immunoSEQ multiplex PCR; TCRdb keeps only in-frame clonotypes and omits some of them. The table includes around 170,000 clones, 90% detected once. The chain combines TRBV18 with TRBJ1-2; no definite D call. This clonotype originated in an adult in good health. Here the sequenced sample was peripheral blood, taken on day 0 of AZD1222 vaccination. CDR3 in DNA: TGTGCCAGCTCACCGCAGTCTTTGAGGGTGGGCTACACCTTC. Its protein product is CASSPQSLRVGYTF.